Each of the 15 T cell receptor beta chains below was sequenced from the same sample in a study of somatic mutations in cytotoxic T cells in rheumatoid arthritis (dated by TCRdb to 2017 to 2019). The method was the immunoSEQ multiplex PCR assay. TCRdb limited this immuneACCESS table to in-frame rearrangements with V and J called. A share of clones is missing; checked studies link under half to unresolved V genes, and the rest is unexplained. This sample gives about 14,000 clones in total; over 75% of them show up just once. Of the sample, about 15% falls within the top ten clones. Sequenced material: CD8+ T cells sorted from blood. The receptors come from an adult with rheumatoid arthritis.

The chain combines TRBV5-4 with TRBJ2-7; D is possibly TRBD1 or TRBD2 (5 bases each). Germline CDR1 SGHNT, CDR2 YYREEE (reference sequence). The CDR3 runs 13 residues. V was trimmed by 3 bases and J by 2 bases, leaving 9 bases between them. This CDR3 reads CASSWDATYEQYF. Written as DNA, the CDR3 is TGTGCCAGCAGCTGGGACGCCACCTACGAGCAGTACTTC.

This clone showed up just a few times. CDR3 protein: CASSLTYSGASYEQYF. CDR3 in DNA: TGCGCCAGCAGCTTAACCTATAGCGGGGCATCCTACGAGCAGTACTTC. This chain joins TRBV5-1 and TRBJ2-7; 8 bases agree with TRBD2. Per germline, CDR1 SGHRS and CDR2 YFSETQ. The CDR3 consists of 16 residues. Trimming took 2 bases from V and 1 from J; bases not matched to a gene: 8.

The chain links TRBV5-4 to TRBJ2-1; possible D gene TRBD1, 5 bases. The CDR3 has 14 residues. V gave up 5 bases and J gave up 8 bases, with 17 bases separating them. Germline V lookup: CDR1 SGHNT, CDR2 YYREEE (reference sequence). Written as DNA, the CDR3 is TGTGCCAGCAGACCCGGTGGCCAGGGCCATGAGCAGTTCTTC. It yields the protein CASRPGGQGHEQFF.

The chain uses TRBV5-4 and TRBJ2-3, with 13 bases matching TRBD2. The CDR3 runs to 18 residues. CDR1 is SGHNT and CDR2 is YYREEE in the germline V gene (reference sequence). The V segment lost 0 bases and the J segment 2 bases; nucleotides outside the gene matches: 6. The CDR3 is CASSLVGLAGVYTDTQYF. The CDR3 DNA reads TGTGCCAGCAGCTTGGTTGGACTAGCGGGGGTGTACACAGATACGCAGTATTTT.

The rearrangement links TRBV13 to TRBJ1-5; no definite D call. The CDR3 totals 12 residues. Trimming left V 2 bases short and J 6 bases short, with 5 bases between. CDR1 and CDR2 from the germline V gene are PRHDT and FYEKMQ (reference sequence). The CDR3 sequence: CASSLQSQPQHF. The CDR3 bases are TGTGCCAGCAGCTTACAAAGTCAGCCCCAGCATTTT.

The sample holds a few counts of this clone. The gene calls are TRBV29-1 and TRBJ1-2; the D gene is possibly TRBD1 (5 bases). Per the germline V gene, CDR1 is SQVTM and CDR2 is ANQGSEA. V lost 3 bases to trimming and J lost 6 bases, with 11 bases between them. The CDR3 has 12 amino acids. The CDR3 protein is CSVDEGTDGYTF. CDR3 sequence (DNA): TGCAGCGTTGATGAGGGGACTGATGGCTACACCTTC.

CDR3 bases: TGCGCCAGCAGCCACTGGACAGGGGCCTACGAGCAGTACTTC. It codes for CASSHWTGAYEQYF. The genes are TRBV4-1 and TRBJ2-7; 9 bases are shared with TRBD1. The trim removed 3 bases at V and 2 bases at J, leaving 2 bases unmatched. The germline V gene encodes CDR1 MGHRA and CDR2 YSYEKL. The CDR3 is 14 amino acids.

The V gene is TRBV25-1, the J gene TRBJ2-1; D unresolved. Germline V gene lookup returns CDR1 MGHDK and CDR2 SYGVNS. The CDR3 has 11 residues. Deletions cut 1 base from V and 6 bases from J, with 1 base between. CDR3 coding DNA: TGTGCCAGCAGTGAATTCAATGAGCAGTTCTTC. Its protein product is CASSEFNEQFF.

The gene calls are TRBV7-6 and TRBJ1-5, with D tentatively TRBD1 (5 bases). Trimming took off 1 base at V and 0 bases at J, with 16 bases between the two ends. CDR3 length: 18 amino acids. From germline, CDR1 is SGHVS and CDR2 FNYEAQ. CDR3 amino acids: CASSLGPGGAYSNQPQHF. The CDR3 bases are TGTGCCAGCAGCTTAGGGCCCGGCGGGGCATATAGCAATCAGCCCCAGCATTTT.

The DNA for the CDR3 is TGTGCCAGTACCTTCGGAGGGCTTAACTATGGCTACACCTTC. It encodes CASTFGGLNYGYTF. V usage is TRBV2 and J usage is TRBJ1-2; D is uncertain. The CDR3 sequence is 14 residues long. V lost 9 bases and J lost 1, with 15 bases in between. Germline CDR1 and CDR2: SNHLY and FYNNEI.

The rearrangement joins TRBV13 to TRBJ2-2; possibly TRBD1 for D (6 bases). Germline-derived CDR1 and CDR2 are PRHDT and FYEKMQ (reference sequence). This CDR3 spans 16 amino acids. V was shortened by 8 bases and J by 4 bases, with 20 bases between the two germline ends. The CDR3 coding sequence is TGTGCCAGCTCGAGTGGCAGGGGCAAGCGCACCGGGGAGCTGTTTTTT. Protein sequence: CASSSGRGKRTGELFF.

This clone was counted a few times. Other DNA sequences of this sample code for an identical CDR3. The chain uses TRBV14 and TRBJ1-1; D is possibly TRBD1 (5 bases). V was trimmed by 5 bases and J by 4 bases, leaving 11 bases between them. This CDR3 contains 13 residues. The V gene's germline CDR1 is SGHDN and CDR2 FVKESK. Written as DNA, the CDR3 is TGTGCCAGCAGCATCACTGGGGGCACTGAAGCTTTCTTT. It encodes CASSITGGTEAFF.

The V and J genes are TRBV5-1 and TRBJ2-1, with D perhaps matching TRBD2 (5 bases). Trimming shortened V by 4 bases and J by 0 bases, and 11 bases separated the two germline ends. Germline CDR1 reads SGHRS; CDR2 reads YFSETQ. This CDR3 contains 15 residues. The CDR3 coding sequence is TGCGCCAGCAGCCCGGACTTGAGCTCCTACAATGAGCAGTTCTTC. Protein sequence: CASSPDLSSYNEQFF. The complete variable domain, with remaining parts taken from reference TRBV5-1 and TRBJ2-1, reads KAGVTQTPRYLIKTRGQQVTLSCSPISGHRSVSWYQQTPGQGLQFLFEYFSETQRNKGNFPGRFSGRQFSNSRSEMNVSTLELGDSALYLCASSPDLSSYNEQFFGPGTRLTVL.

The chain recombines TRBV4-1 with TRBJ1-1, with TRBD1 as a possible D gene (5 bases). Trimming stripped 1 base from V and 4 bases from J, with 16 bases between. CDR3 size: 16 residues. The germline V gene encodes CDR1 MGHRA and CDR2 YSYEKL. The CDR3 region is CASSQGKGALVTEAFF. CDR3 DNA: TGCGCCAGCAGCCAAGGGAAAGGGGCTTTGGTCACTGAAGCTTTCTTT.

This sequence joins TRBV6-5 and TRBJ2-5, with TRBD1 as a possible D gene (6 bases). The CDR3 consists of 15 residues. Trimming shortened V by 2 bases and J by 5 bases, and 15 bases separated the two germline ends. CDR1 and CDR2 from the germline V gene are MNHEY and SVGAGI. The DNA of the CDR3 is TGTGCCAGCAGTTACGAGGACAGTAAGCGGGAGACCCAGTACTTC. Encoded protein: CASSYEDSKRETQYF.